This T cell receptor (beta chain) was recovered during a study of blood T cell repertoires in COVID-19. Germline lookup yields CDR1 SGDLS and CDR2 YYNGEE. This CDR3 has 17 amino acids. Unmatched junction bases numbered 5, after V lost 1 base and J lost 1 base. This table comes from immunoSEQ multiplex PCR, and its TCRdb copy is limited to in-frame clones, with some not included. The sample contains about 59,000 clones, roughly nine tenths of which appear only once. The sample taken for sequencing was peripheral blood. This TCR came from a human donor in a cohort sampled during active COVID-19. The V call is TRBV9, the J call TRBJ2-4; 10 nucleotides match TRBD2. The chain's CDR3 is CASSVSDSGGAKNIQYF. The CDR3 DNA follows: TGTGCCAGCAGCGTATCTGATAGCGGGGGGGCCAAAAACATTCAGTACTTC.